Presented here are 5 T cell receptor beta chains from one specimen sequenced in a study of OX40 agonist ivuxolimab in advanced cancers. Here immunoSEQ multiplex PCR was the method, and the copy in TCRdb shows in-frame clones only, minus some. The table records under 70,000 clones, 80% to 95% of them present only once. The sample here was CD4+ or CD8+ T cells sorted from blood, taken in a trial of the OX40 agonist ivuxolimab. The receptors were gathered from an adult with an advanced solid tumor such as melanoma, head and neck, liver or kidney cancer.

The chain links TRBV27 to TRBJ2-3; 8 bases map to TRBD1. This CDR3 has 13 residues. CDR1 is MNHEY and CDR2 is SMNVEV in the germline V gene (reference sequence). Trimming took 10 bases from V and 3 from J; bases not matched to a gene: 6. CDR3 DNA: TGTGCCACCACGACAGGGGAAACAGATACGCAGTATTTT. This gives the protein CATTTGETDTQYF.

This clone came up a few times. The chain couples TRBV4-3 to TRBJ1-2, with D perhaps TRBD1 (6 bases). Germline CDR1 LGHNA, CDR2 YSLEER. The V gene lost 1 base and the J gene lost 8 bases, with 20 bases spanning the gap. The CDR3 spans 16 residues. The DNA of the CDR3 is TGCGCCAGCAGCCAAGCCTTCCAATGGACAGCTCAAGGCTACACCTTC. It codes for CASSQAFQWTAQGYTF.

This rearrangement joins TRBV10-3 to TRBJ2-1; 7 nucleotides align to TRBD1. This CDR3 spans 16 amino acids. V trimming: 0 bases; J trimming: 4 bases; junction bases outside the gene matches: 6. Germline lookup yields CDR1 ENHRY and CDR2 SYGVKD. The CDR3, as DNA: TGTGCCATCAGTGAGTCCCGGGACAGTTCTTACAATGAGCAGTTCTTC. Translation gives CAISESRDSSYNEQFF.

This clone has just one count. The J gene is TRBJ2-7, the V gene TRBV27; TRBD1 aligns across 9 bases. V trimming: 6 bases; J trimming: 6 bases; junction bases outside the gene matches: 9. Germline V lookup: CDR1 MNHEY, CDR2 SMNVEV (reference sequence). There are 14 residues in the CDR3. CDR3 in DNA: TGTGCCAGCAGCCCGGGACAGGGTATCGGCGAGCAGTACTTC. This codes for CASSPGQGIGEQYF.

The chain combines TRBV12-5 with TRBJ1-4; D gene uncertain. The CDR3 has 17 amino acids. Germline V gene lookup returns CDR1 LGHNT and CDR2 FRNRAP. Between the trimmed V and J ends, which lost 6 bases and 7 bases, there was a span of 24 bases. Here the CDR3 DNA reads TGTGCTAGTGGCCCGGGGTTTGTCCCCGAGGGCGTTGAAAAACTGTTTTTT. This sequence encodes CASGPGFVPEGVEKLFF.